This T cell receptor (beta chain) was documented in a study of cytomegalovirus exposure and HLA in healthy donors. Both 60 Vbeta primers and 13 Jbeta primers went into the PCR. Sequencing used immunoSEQ multiplex PCR; TCRdb keeps in-frame clones, though not all of them. The sample has about 200,000 clones, 73% seen once. Germline assignment: CDR1 SGHKS and CDR2 YYEKEE (reference sequence). V lost 4 bases to trimming and J lost 2 bases; unmatched junction nucleotides: 6. This CDR3 has 15 residues. The rearrangement joins TRBV5-5 to TRBJ1-3; the match to TRBD1 covers 7 bases. The sequencing input was PBMCs. This receptor was identified in a woman under 40 in good health and CMV-seronegative. CDR3 DNA sequence: TGTGCCAGCAGCACGACAGGGAGTCCTGGAAACACCATATATTTT. This encodes CASSTTGSPGNTIYF. Supplemented by reference TRBV5-5 and TRBJ1-3, the full variable domain reads DAGVTQSPTHLIKTRGQQVTLRCSPISGHKSVSWYQQVLGQGPQFIFQYYEKEERGRGNFPDRFSARQFPNYSSELNVNALLLGDSALYLCASSTTGSPGNTIYFGEGSWLTVV.